Presented here are 14 T cell receptor beta chains from one specimen sequenced in a study of blood T cell repertoires in COVID-19 (dated by TCRdb to 2020 to 2021). Library preparation was by the immunoSEQ multiplex PCR assay. Sourced from immuneACCESS, this table was stored by TCRdb with only in-frame sequences that have V and J called. A share of the clones is absent; for the studies checked, an unresolved V gene accounts for under half, and the remainder has no known explanation. For this sample there are under 350,000 clones; 85% appear just once. The ten biggest clones cover around 7.2% of the sample. The specimen sequenced was peripheral blood. These receptors came from a human donor in a cohort sampled during active COVID-19.

The rearrangement joins TRBV5-4 to TRBJ1-1; 7 bases map to TRBD1. There are 15 residues in the CDR3. The germline CDR1 and CDR2 sequences are SGHNT and YYREEE (reference sequence). The V segment lost 0 bases and the J segment 1 base; nucleotides outside the gene matches: 3. The CDR3 region has the DNA TGTGCCAGCAGCTTGGAAAGGGGGCGGAACACTGAAGCTTTCTTT. Translating gives CASSLERGRNTEAFF.

V usage is TRBV18 and J usage is TRBJ1-1; no firm D call. This CDR3 contains 12 residues. V was shortened by 6 bases and J by 3 bases, with 8 bases between the two germline ends. Per germline, CDR1 KGHSH and CDR2 LQKENI. CDR3 protein: CASSSRDTEAFF. The DNA for the CDR3 is TGTGCCAGCTCCTCCCGGGACACTGAAGCTTTCTTT.

This clone was recorded only once. The chain employs TRBV18 and TRBJ2-1, with TRBD1 matching 11 bases. CDR1 and CDR2 from the germline V gene are KGHSH and LQKENI. J gave up 2 bases and V 6 bases, and 6 bases lay outside the gene matches. This CDR3 region has 16 residues. The CDR3 here is CASSAVGQGAYNEQFF. In nucleotides, the CDR3 is TGTGCCAGCTCTGCAGTGGGACAGGGGGCCTACAATGAGCAGTTCTTC.

The chain joins TRBV7-6 to TRBJ2-7; TRBD2 is a possible D gene (6 bases). Germline lookup yields CDR1 SGHVS and CDR2 FNYEAQ. V was shortened by 5 bases and J by 6 bases, with 11 bases between the two germline ends. There are 12 residues in the CDR3. CDR3 nucleotide sequence: TGTGCCAGCAGCCCGGGGGTTGGCGAGCAGTACTTC. This translates into CASSPGVGEQYF.

The chain recombines TRBV11-2 with TRBJ1-1; tentatively, D is TRBD1 (5 bases). This CDR3 is 14 amino acids long. Germline loops: CDR1 SGHAT, CDR2 FQNNGV. Trimming removed 7 bases at V and 3 bases at J, with 15 bases between. The chain's CDR3 is CASTRGGSDTEAFF. For the CDR3, the DNA is TGTGCCAGCACCCGGGGGGGTTCCGACACTGAAGCTTTCTTT. Full variable domain (missing parts from reference TRBV11-2 and TRBJ1-1): EAGVAQSPRYKIIEKRQSVAFWCNPISGHATLYWYQQILGQGPKLLIQFQNNGVVDDSQLPKDRFSAERLKGVDSTLKIQPAKLEDSAVYLCASTRGGSDTEAFFGQGTRLTVV.

This clone came up a few times. The chain combines TRBV11-3 with TRBJ2-7; the D gene is possibly TRBD1 (6 bases). This CDR3 has 13 amino acids. Germline CDR1 reads SGHNT; CDR2 reads YENEEA. Trimming removed 4 bases at V and 6 bases at J, with 13 bases between. The DNA for the CDR3 is TGTGCCAGCAGCTCAGAGGGGACAAGCGAGCAGTACTTC. This sequence encodes CASSSEGTSEQYF.

The V call is TRBV27, the J call TRBJ1-1, with D maybe TRBD1 (5 bases). This CDR3 contains 14 residues. CDR1 and CDR2 from the germline V gene are MNHEY and SMNVEV (reference sequence). Trimming shortened V by 2 bases and J by 1 base, and 8 bases separated the two germline ends. The DNA for the CDR3 is TGTGCCAGCAGTTTACGGGGGTGGAACACTGAAGCTTTCTTT. Amino acids: CASSLRGWNTEAFF.

The CDR3 spells CASRIRDRETQYF. Here the CDR3 DNA reads TGTGCCAGCAGGATCCGGGACAGGGAGACCCAGTACTTC. This chain joins TRBV6-5 and TRBJ2-5, with 8 bases lining up with TRBD1. After removal of 6 bases from V and 5 bases from J, the junction contained 5 bases not matched to a gene. The CDR3 runs to 13 residues. Germline V lookup: CDR1 MNHEY, CDR2 SVGAGI.

The chain links TRBV25-1 to TRBJ1-2; D gene ambiguous. This CDR3 comprises 17 residues. Germline V gene data show CDR1 as MGHDK and CDR2 as SYGVNS. V was cut by 4 bases and J by 4 bases, with 22 bases left in between. The DNA for the CDR3 is TGTGCCAGCAGTGGCAGAAGCGGTAGAACTATGACCTATGGCTACACCTTC. Translation: CASSGRSGRTMTYGYTF.

This chain uses TRBV6-1 with TRBJ1-4, with 7 bases matching TRBD1. There are 13 residues in the CDR3. Trimming took 2 bases from V and 14 from J; bases not matched to a gene: 8. From germline, CDR1 is MNHNS and CDR2 SASEGT. CDR3 loop: CASSELYDRDLFF. CDR3 sequence (DNA): TGTGCCAGCAGTGAATTGTACGACAGGGACCTGTTTTTT.

The chain employs TRBV4-2 and TRBJ1-5, with D perhaps matching TRBD1 (5 bases). Germline V gene data show CDR1 as LGHNA and CDR2 as YNFKEQ. CDR3 length: 16 residues. The germline V and J ends were trimmed by 1 base and 1 base, with 11 bases remaining between them. The CDR3 loop reads CASSQVGGTSNQPQHF. DNA of the CDR3: TGTGCCAGCAGCCAAGTGGGGGGTACGAGCAATCAGCCCCAGCATTTT.

The chain recombines TRBV7-9 with TRBJ1-1, with 9 positions matching TRBD1. Germline V lookup: CDR1 SEHNR, CDR2 FQNEAQ (reference sequence). The CDR3 sequence is 15 residues long. The junction had 11 bases not matched to a gene; V was cut back by 5 bases and J by 7 bases. DNA of the CDR3: TGTGCCAGCAGCAGATCCGGGACAGGGAGTAATGAAGCTTTCTTT. Translation: CASSRSGTGSNEAFF.

The genes are TRBV3-1 (or the pseudogene TRBV3-2) and TRBJ2-1; 11 bases line up with TRBD2. The germline CDR1 and CDR2 sequences are LGHDT and YNNKEL (reference sequence). J was trimmed by 8 bases and V by 5 bases; bases with no gene match: 11. The CDR3 totals 16 residues. This CDR3 is CASSSSTSGGGDEQFF. CDR3 nucleotides: TGTGCCAGCAGCTCGTCAACTAGCGGGGGAGGGGATGAGCAGTTCTTC.

V is TRBV6-1 and J is TRBJ1-2; D unresolved. The CDR3 is 12 residues long. Germline assignment: CDR1 MNHNS and CDR2 SASEGT. V lost 6 bases and J 8 bases, leaving 13 bases between the germline ends. For the CDR3, the DNA is TGTGCCAGCAGCCGTCACCCGGGGGGCTACACCTTC. Protein: CASSRHPGGYTF.